A selection of T cell receptor beta chains follows, all from one sample in a study of Ad26.COV2.S vaccination and SARS-CoV-2 variants. Sequenced by immunoSEQ multiplex PCR; TCRdb stores in-frame clones only, minus some. This table holds about 480,000 clones, 87% found once. The starting material was peripheral blood, obtained in a trial of Ad26.COV2.S vaccine versus placebo. These receptors all stem from a person aged 18-65 years who received the Ad26.COV2.S COVID-19 vaccine or a placebo. Both conserved end residues are part of each CDR3. The order of the fields is V gene, J gene, clone size, D gene, CDR3 DNA, CDR3 protein. The D gene is left open where the match is weak. Clone size is stated in some rows and not others, as once, few, many or a class when expanded.

>TRBV29-1|TRBJ2-5|-|TRBD2
TGCAGCGTTGTGGCTAGCGGGGTGCAAGAGACCCAGTACTTC
CSVVASGVQETQYF
>TRBV12-3/TRBV12-4|TRBJ2-1|once|-
TGTGCCAGCAGTTTAGGGGGGAATGAGCAGTTCTTC
CASSLGGNEQFF
>TRBV5-1|TRBJ1-2|-|-
TGCGCCAGCAGCTTGGAGGACAGCCGTTCTGGCTATGGCTACACCTTC
CASSLEDSRSGYGYTF
>TRBV28|TRBJ1-5|few|-
TGTGCCAGCAGTTTGGGGCAGGCCTATAGCAATCAGCCCCAGCATTTT
CASSLGQAYSNQPQHF
>TRBV6-4|TRBJ1-1|-|TRBD1
TGTGCCAGCAGTGACTCTTACAGGGGGCGACGGAACACTGAAGCTTTCTTT
CASSDSYRGRRNTEAFF
>TRBV6-2/TRBV6-3|TRBJ2-7|-|-
TGTGCCAGCAGTTCGGCCAGCTCCTACGAGCAGTACTTC
CASSSASSYEQYF
>TRBV27|TRBJ2-7|-|-
TGTGCCAGCAGTTTAGCCGGGACCCTACCTTACGAGCAGTACTTC
CASSLAGTLPYEQYF
>TRBV27|TRBJ1-1|many|TRBD1
TGTGCCAGCAGTTTATCGACCCCAGACAGGGGCAACACTGAAGCTTTCTTT
CASSLSTPDRGNTEAFF
>TRBV7-9|TRBJ2-6|-|-
TGTGCCAGCAGCCCCCCTGGTCGCTCTGGGGCCAACGTCCTGACTTTC
CASSPPGRSGANVLTF
>TRBV4-2|TRBJ2-2|-|TRBD2
TGTGCCAGCAGCCAAGGCGGGCTAGCGGCGAACACCGGGGAGCTGTTTTTT
CASSQGGLAANTGELFF
>TRBV5-1|TRBJ1-4|-|TRBD1
TGCGCCAGCAGCACGGCAGGGGGCACGAATGAAAAACTGTTTTTT
CASSTAGGTNEKLFF
>TRBV5-1|TRBJ2-7|-|-
TGCGCCAGCAGCGCATCTTCCTACGAGCAGTACTTC
CASSASSYEQYF
>TRBV6-6|TRBJ2-7|-|-
TGTGCCAGCAGTCTCGGGGCCACCTACGAGCAGTACTTC
CASSLGATYEQYF
>TRBV4-3|TRBJ2-2|-|-
TGCGCCAGCAGCCAAGATTTAGGGGGGGCGGCTAACACCGGGGAGCTGTTTTTT
CASSQDLGGAANTGELFF
>TRBV28|TRBJ1-5|-|-
TGTGCCAGCAGTTACGGGGCCAGCAATCAGCCCCAGCATTTT
CASSYGASNQPQHF
>TRBV7-2|TRBJ2-5|few|TRBD1
TGTGCCAGCAGCTCCAGGGGGCTGGAGACCCAGTACTTC
CASSSRGLETQYF
>TRBV27|TRBJ1-1|-|-
TGTGCCAGCAGTCCGGATAACAGCCGGCTCTTCATGAACACTGAAGCTTTCTTT
CASSPDNSRLFMNTEAFF
>TRBV23-1|TRBJ1-3|-|-
TGCGCCAGCAGTCAATACCTGGGCGGCTACTCTGGAAACACCATATATTTT
CASSQYLGGYSGNTIYF
>TRBV5-8|TRBJ1-1|-|-
TGTGCCAGCAGCTTCGACCCGAACACTGAAGCTTTCTTT
CASSFDPNTEAFF
>TRBV4-3|TRBJ2-1|-|-
TGCGCCAGCAGCCAAGAGGCGGGGTTCTACAATGAGCAGTTCTTC
CASSQEAGFYNEQFF
>TRBV7-8|TRBJ1-1|-|TRBD1
TGTGCCAGCACCGCCGGGGGACAGGGCCGATCAAAAGCTTTCTTT
CASTAGGQGRSKAFF
>TRBV3-1/TRBV3-2|TRBJ1-4|-|-
TGTGCCAGCAGCCAATTTCTATCCGAAAAACTGTTTTTT
CASSQFLSEKLFF
>TRBV3-1/TRBV3-2|TRBJ1-1|-|-
TGTGCCAGCAGCGACTTACCCACTTCTGAAGCTTTCTTT
CASSDLPTSEAFF
>TRBV19|TRBJ2-1|-|TRBD2
TGTGCCAGTAGTGTAGCGGGAGGGGCGTACAATGAGCAGTTCTTC
CASSVAGGAYNEQFF
>TRBV5-5|TRBJ2-3|once|-
TGTGCCAGCAGCCCTTCCCAACGACCTACGCAGTATTTT
CASSPSQRPTQYF
>TRBV3-1/TRBV3-2|TRBJ1-6|many|-
TGTGCCAGCAGCCTCAAAGAGAGAGAGATTAATTCACCCCTCCACTTT
CASSLKEREINSPLHF
>TRBV7-9|TRBJ2-1|-|-
TGTGCCAGCAGCTTACGGGGTGCTGAGCAGTTCTTC
CASSLRGAEQFF
>TRBV2|TRBJ2-7|-|-
TGTGCCAGCCTGGGTTCCGGCGAGCAGTACTTC
CASLGSGEQYF
>TRBV7-8|TRBJ1-3|once|-
TGTGCCAGCAGCTTAGCCCCAACAAGGGGAACGAGAGGAAACACCATATATTTT
CASSLAPTRGTRGNTIYF
>TRBV7-9|TRBJ1-2|-|-
TGTGCCAGCACCCAGGGGTCAGCCCTCTACTATGGCTACACCTTC
CASTQGSALYYGYTF
>TRBV11-2|TRBJ1-1|-|-
TGTGCCAGCAGCTCCCCCACGACAGGGAACACTGAAGCTTTCTTT
CASSSPTTGNTEAFF
>TRBV6-2/TRBV6-3|TRBJ2-7|-|TRBD1
TGTGCCAGCAGTTACGAGACAGGGGGCGCGAACTACGAGCAGTACTTC
CASSYETGGANYEQYF
>TRBV7-8|TRBJ2-7|-|-
TGTGCCAGCAGCTTAGTGCGGGGATTCGTGGACGAGCAGTACTTC
CASSLVRGFVDEQYF
>TRBV7-3|TRBJ2-6|-|TRBD2
TGTGCCAGCAGCTCCCAGGGGGTAGCGGGAGCTGGGGCCAACGTCCTGACTTTC
CASSSQGVAGAGANVLTF
>TRBV27|TRBJ2-7|once|-
TGTGCCAGCAGACTCAGACCGGGACGCGGGTCGGAGAACGAGCAGTACTTC
CASRLRPGRGSENEQYF
>TRBV19|TRBJ2-7|many|-
TGTGCCAGTAGAGGGACTGGACCTAGTTCCGAGCAGTACTTC
CASRGTGPSSEQYF
>TRBV6-2/TRBV6-3|TRBJ1-5|once|-
TGTGCCAGCAGCGACGGGGGTTCCTGGCAGCCCCAGCATTTT
CASSDGGSWQPQHF
>TRBV5-8|TRBJ2-3|-|-
TGTGCCAGCAGCTTGGGGGACGTACAGGGCACAGATACGCAGTATTTT
CASSLGDVQGTDTQYF
>TRBV5-1|TRBJ2-7|-|-
TGCGCCAGCACCCCGGAGGGGAGCTCCTACGAGCAGTACTTC
CASTPEGSSYEQYF
>TRBV30|TRBJ2-1|-|TRBD2
TGTGCCTGGAGTGAGGGCGGGGGATACAATGAGCAGTTCTTC
CAWSEGGGYNEQFF
>TRBV6-5|TRBJ1-2|-|-
TGTGCCAGCAGTTACTCAGGCGGGAGAAATGGCTACACCTTC
CASSYSGGRNGYTF
>TRBV10-3|TRBJ1-5|-|TRBD1
TGTGCCATCGTTGGACAGGGCAATCAGCCCCAGCATTTT
CAIVGQGNQPQHF
>TRBV15|TRBJ2-1|-|-
TGTGCCACCAGTGCTAGGGGGGGCTGGAGTTACAATAAGCAGTTCTTC
CATSARGGWSYNKQFF
>TRBV5-1|TRBJ2-2|-|TRBD1
TGCGCCAGCGCTACAGGGGGCTCGAACACCGGGGAGCTGTTTTTT
CASATGGSNTGELFF
>TRBV28|TRBJ2-2|-|TRBD2
TGTGCCAGCAGTCACTCTAGCGGGGCTACCGGGGAGCTGTTTTTT
CASSHSSGATGELFF
>TRBV4-3|TRBJ1-5|-|-
TGCGCCAGCAGCCAAGCTGTTTCAGGGCGTCAGCCCCAGCATTTT
CASSQAVSGRQPQHF
>TRBV30|TRBJ2-7|-|TRBD1
TGTGCCTGGAGTGCCACAGGGACAGGCGAGCAGTACTTC
CAWSATGTGEQYF
>TRBV19|TRBJ1-5|-|TRBD1
TGTGCCAGTAGCCCGGGACAGGGGCTCAATCAGCCCCAGCATTTT
CASSPGQGLNQPQHF
>TRBV27|TRBJ2-7|-|TRBD2
TGTGCCACCGGGACTAGCTCCTACGAGCAGTACTTC
CATGTSSYEQYF
>TRBV19|TRBJ2-1|-|-
TGTGCCAGTAGTATCCGACCATTACTGGACCACAATGAGCAGTTCTTC
CASSIRPLLDHNEQFF
>TRBV6-2/TRBV6-3|TRBJ2-1|-|TRBD2
TGTGCCAGCAGTTACTCCCGCGGGAGGGGCTCCTACAATGAGCAGTTCTTC
CASSYSRGRGSYNEQFF